This T cell receptor (beta chain) appears in the sequencing data of a study of blood T cell repertoires in COVID-19. As processed by the authors: Reference gene primers were amplified, and this amplification served to estimate nucleated cell counts. Libraries were prepared by immunoSEQ multiplex PCR; TCRdb keeps only in-frame clonotypes and omits some of them. V, J and clone size derive from that table, while D and trimming were established from the DNA sequence. This table has approximately 290,000 clones, around 85% appearing once. Germline V lookup: CDR1 SGHAT, CDR2 FQNNGV. CDR3 length: 14 amino acids. V gave up 4 bases and J gave up 5 bases; unmatched junction bases: 0. Individuals aged roughly 18 to 100 years were recruited from roughly 23 US areas. Two negative PCRs, clearance, or symptom resolution characterized the recovered Cohort 3 donors.

The sequence derives from a young woman who had recovered from COVID-19. This rearrangement joins TRBV11-2 to TRBJ2-1, with 12 nucleotides matching TRBD2. Material: PBMCs or T cells enriched from blood (not recorded which). The DNA of the CDR3 is TGTGCCAGCAGCTCTAGCGGGAGGGACAATGAGCAGTTCTTC. Translation: CASSSSGRDNEQFF.